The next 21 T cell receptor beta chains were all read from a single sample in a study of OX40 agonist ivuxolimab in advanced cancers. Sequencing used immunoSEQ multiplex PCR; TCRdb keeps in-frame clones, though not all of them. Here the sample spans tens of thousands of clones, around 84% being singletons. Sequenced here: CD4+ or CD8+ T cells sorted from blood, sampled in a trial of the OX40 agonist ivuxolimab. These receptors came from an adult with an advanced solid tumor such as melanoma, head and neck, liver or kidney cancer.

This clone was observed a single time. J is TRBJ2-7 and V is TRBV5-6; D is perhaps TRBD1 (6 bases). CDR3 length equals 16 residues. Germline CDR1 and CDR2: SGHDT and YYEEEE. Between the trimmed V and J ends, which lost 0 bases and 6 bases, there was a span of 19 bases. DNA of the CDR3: TGTGCCAGCAGCTTGGGTGGTGGCAGGGGTTGGATCGAGCAGTACTTC. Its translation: CASSLGGGRGWIEQYF.

CDR3 sequence (DNA): TGTGCCAGCAGCATACCCGGGGAGGGGAGAGGCTACACCTTC. Residues: CASSIPGEGRGYTF. The rearrangement links TRBV7-8 to TRBJ1-2, with a weak D call TRBD1 (5 bases). Germline V gene sequence: CDR1 SGHVS, CDR2 FQNEAQ. This CDR3 spans 14 amino acids. The V end was cut by 5 bases, the J end by 8 bases, with 18 bases between.

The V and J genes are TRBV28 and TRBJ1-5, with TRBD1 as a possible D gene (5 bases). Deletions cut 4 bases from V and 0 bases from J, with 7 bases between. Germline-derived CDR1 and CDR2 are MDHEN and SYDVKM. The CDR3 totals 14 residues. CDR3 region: CASSWDLSNQPQHF. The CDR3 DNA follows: TGTGCCAGCAGTTGGGACCTTAGCAATCAGCCCCAGCATTTT. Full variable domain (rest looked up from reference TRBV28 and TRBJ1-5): DVKVTQSSRYLVKRTGEKVFLECVQDMDHENMFWYRQDPGLGLRLIYFSYDVKMKEKGDIPEGYSVSREKKERFSLILESASTNQTSMYLCASSWDLSNQPQHFGDGTRLSIL.

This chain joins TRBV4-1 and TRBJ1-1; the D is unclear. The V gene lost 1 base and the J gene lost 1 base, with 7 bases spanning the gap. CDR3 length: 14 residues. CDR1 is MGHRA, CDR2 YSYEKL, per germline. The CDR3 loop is CASSQVGENTEAFF. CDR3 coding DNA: TGCGCCAGCAGCCAAGTCGGGGAGAACACTGAAGCTTTCTTT.

The CDR3 nucleotides read TGTGCCAGCAGCGTAGCTACTAGCGGGACCACAGATACGCAGTATTTT. It codes for CASSVATSGTTDTQYF. The genes are TRBV9 and TRBJ2-3, with 10 bases matching TRBD2. CDR3 length: 16 amino acids. The germline V gene encodes CDR1 SGDLS and CDR2 YYNGEE. Losses at the gene ends were 0 bases for V and 2 bases for J; bases not matched to a gene: 3.

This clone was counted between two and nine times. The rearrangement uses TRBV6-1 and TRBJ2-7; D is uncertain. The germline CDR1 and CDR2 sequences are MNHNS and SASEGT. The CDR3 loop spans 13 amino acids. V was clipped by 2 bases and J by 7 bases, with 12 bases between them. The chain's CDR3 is CASSESIFREQYF. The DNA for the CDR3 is TGTGCCAGCAGTGAATCGATTTTCCGGGAGCAGTACTTC.

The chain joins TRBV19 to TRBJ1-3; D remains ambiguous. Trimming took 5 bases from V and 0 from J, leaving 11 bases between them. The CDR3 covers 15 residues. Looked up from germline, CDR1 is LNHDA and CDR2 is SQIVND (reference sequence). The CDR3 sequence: CASSPSYHSGNTIYF. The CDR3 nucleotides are TGTGCCAGTAGTCCCTCGTATCACTCTGGAAACACCATATATTTT.

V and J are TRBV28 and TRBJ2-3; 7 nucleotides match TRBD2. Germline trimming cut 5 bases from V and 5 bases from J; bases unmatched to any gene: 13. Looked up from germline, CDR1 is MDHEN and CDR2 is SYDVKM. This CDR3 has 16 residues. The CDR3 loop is CASSEALAVVRDTQYF. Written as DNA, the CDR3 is TGTGCCAGCAGTGAGGCCCTAGCGGTAGTAAGAGATACGCAGTATTTT.

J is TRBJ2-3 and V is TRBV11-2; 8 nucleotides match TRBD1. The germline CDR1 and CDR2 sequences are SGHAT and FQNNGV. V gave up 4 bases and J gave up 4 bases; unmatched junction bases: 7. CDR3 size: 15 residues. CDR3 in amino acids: CASSSPTGVADTQYF. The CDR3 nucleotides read TGTGCCAGCAGCTCGCCGACAGGGGTCGCAGATACGCAGTATTTT. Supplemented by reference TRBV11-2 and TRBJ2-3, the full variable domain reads EAGVAQSPRYKIIEKRQSVAFWCNPISGHATLYWYQQILGQGPKLLIQFQNNGVVDDSQLPKDRFSAERLKGVDSTLKIQPAKLEDSAVYLCASSSPTGVADTQYFGPGTRLTVL.

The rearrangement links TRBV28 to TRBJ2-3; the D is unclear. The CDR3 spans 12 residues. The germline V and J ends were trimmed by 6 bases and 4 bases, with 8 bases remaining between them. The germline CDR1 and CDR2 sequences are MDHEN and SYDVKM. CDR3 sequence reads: CASSVSPDTQYF. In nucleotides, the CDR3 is TGTGCCAGCAGCGTTAGTCCAGATACGCAGTATTTT. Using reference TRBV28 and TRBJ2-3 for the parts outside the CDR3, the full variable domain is DVKVTQSSRYLVKRTGEKVFLECVQDMDHENMFWYRQDPGLGLRLIYFSYDVKMKEKGDIPEGYSVSREKKERFSLILESASTNQTSMYLCASSVSPDTQYFGPGTRLTVL.

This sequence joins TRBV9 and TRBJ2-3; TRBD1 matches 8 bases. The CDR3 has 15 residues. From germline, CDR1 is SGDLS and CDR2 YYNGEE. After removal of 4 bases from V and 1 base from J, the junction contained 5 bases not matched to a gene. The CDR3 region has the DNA TGTGCCAGCAGCCCCTGGACAGGGCGCACAGATACGCAGTATTTT. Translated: CASSPWTGRTDTQYF. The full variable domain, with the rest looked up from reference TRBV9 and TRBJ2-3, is DSGVTQTPKHLITATGQRVTLRCSPRSGDLSVYWYQQSLDQGLQFLIQYYNGEERAKGNILERFSAQQFPDLHSELNLSSLELGDSALYFCASSPWTGRTDTQYFGPGTRLTVL.

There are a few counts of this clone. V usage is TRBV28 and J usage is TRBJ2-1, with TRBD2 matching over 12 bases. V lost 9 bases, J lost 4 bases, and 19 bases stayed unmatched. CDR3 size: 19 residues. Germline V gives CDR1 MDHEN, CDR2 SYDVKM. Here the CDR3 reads CASTSRTSGIEKIYNEQFF. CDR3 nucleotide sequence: TGTGCCAGTACATCTCGGACTAGCGGGATTGAGAAGATATACAATGAGCAGTTCTTC.

DNA for the CDR3: TGTGCCAGCAGCGTAGACGGGAGGGCCCTCGACGAGCAGTACTTC. Translation gives CASSVDGRALDEQYF. This rearrangement joins TRBV9 to TRBJ2-7, with 8 bases lining up with TRBD2. In germline, CDR1 is SGDLS, CDR2 YYNGEE. V shed 0 bases and J 5 bases; nucleotides not matched to a gene: 7. This CDR3 has 15 residues.

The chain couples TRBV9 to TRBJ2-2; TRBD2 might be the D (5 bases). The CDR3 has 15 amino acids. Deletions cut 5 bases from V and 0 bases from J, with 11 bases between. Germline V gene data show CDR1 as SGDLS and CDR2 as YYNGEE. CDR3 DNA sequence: TGTGCCAGCAGTGCGGGCTTTACGAACACCGGGGAGCTGTTTTTT. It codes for CASSAGFTNTGELFF.

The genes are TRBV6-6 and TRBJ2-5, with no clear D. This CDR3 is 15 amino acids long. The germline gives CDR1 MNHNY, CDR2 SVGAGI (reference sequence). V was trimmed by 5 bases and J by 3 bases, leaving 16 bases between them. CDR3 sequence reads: CASSQFRVVEETQYF. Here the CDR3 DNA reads TGTGCCAGCAGTCAATTCCGCGTTGTAGAAGAGACCCAGTACTTC.

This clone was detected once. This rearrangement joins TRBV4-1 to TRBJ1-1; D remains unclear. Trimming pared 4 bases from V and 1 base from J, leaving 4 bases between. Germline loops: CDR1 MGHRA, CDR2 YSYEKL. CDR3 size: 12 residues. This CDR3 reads CASSRKNTEAFF. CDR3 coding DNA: TGCGCCAGCAGCCGAAAGAACACTGAAGCTTTCTTT.

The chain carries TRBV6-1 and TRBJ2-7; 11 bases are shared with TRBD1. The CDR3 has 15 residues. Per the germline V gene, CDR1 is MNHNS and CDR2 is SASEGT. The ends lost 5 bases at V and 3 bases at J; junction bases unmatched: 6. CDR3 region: CASSIWTGGIYEQYF. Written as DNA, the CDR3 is TGTGCCAGCAGTATATGGACAGGGGGCATCTACGAGCAGTACTTC.

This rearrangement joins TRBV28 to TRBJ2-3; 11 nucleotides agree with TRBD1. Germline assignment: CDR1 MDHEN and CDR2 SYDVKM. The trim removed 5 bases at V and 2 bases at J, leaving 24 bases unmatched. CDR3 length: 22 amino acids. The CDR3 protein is CASSHGQGAWASGAWYTDTQYF. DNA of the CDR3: TGTGCCAGCAGTCACGGACAGGGGGCATGGGCTAGCGGTGCCTGGTACACAGATACGCAGTATTTT. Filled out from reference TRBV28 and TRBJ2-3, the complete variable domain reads DVKVTQSSRYLVKRTGEKVFLECVQDMDHENMFWYRQDPGLGLRLIYFSYDVKMKEKGDIPEGYSVSREKKERFSLILESASTNQTSMYLCASSHGQGAWASGAWYTDTQYFGPGTRLTVL.

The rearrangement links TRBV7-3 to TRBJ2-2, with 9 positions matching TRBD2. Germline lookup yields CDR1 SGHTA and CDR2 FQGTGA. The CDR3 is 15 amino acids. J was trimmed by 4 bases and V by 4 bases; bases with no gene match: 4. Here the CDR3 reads CASSSLAGATGELFF. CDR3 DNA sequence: TGTGCCAGCAGCTCCTTAGCGGGAGCCACCGGGGAGCTGTTTTTT.

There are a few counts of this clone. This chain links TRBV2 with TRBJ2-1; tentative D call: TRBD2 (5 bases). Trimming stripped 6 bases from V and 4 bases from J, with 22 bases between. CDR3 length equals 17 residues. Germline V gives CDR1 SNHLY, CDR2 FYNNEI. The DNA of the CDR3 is TGTGCCAGCAGCGCCAAAGGGTTGTGGGAGTTGTACAATGAGCAGTTCTTC. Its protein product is CASSAKGLWELYNEQFF.

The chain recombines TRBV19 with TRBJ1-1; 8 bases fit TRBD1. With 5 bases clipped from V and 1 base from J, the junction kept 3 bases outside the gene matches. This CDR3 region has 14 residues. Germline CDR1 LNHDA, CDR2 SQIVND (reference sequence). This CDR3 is CASSQGATNTEAFF. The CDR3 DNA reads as TGTGCCAGTAGTCAGGGGGCGACGAACACTGAAGCTTTCTTT.